The 22 T cell receptor beta chains listed next were all sequenced from one sample in a study of radiotherapy plus CTLA-4 blockade in lung cancer. Assay used: immunoSEQ multiplex PCR; TCRdb lists only in-frame clones, some missing. This table has 30,000 to 45,000 clones, around three quarters appearing once. Sequencing used peripheral blood, obtained from a patient treated with radiotherapy plus ipilimumab. These receptors all stem from a human donor with non-small cell lung cancer who had stable disease on radiotherapy plus ipilimumab.

The V gene is TRBV18, the J gene TRBJ1-5; D perhaps matches TRBD1 (6 bases). V was cut by 11 bases and J by 2 bases, with 13 bases left in between. CDR1 and CDR2 from the germline V gene are KGHSH and LQKENI. The CDR3 runs 13 residues. CDR3 bases: TGTGCCTCCTACAGGGAGGGCAATCAGCCCCAGCATTTT. This translates into CASYREGNQPQHF.

The J gene is TRBJ1-4, the V gene TRBV9, with a tentative D call TRBD1 (6 bases). The ends were cut back, 0 bases at V and 5 bases at J, with 14 bases in the middle. CDR1 and CDR2 (germline): SGDLS, YYNGEE. The CDR3 runs 16 residues. Here the CDR3 DNA reads TGTGCCAGCAGCGTAGGTGCTTCGGGGGGCAATGAAAAACTGTTTTTT. Its protein product is CASSVGASGGNEKLFF.

The chain employs TRBV9 and TRBJ2-2; TRBD1 matches at 9 bases. After removal of 4 bases from V and 4 bases from J, the junction contained 8 bases not matched to a gene. CDR3 size: 16 residues. Germline V lookup: CDR1 SGDLS, CDR2 YYNGEE. This CDR3 is CASSSPGQGLTGELFF. In nucleotides, the CDR3 is TGTGCCAGCAGCTCGCCGGGACAGGGTCTCACCGGGGAGCTGTTTTTT.

The CDR3 region has the DNA TGTGCCTGGACAACAGGGGGTCGGGGCTACGAGCAGTACTTC. This encodes CAWTTGGRGYEQYF. The chain couples TRBV30 to TRBJ2-7; 8 nucleotides match TRBD1. The germline V gene encodes CDR1 GTSNPN and CDR2 SVGIG (reference sequence). With 4 bases clipped from V and 3 bases from J, the junction kept 8 bases outside the gene matches. CDR3 size: 14 residues.

This chain links TRBV19 with TRBJ1-1; 7 bases match TRBD1. The length of the CDR3 is 14 residues. J was trimmed by 1 base and V by 7 bases; bases with no gene match: 6. Germline CDR1 reads LNHDA; CDR2 reads SQIVND (reference sequence). CDR3 protein: CASTAGTANTEAFF. The CDR3 DNA reads TGTGCCAGTACCGCCGGGACAGCGAACACTGAAGCTTTCTTT.

The V gene is TRBV9, the J gene TRBJ1-1; D perhaps matches TRBD1 (5 bases). V was cut by 6 bases and J by 4 bases, with 28 bases left in between. The CDR3 extends over 18 amino acids. Germline V gene sequence: CDR1 SGDLS, CDR2 YYNGEE. The CDR3 sequence: CASTLGAGYERPSTEAFF. Here the CDR3 DNA reads TGTGCCAGCACCCTAGGGGCAGGGTATGAACGTCCGAGCACTGAAGCTTTCTTT.

Here the CDR3 reads CATSREVWGYEQYF. The CDR3 bases are TGTGCCACCAGCAGAGAAGTTTGGGGATACGAGCAGTACTTC. V is TRBV15 and J is TRBJ2-7; unclear D gene. V dropped 0 bases and J dropped 4 bases, with 10 bases sitting between them. This CDR3 is built from 14 residues. Germline V gene sequence: CDR1 LNHNV, CDR2 YYDKDF (reference sequence).

The chain couples TRBV2 to TRBJ1-6; D is unclear. V lost 0 bases to trimming and J lost 6 bases, with 12 bases between them. This CDR3 comprises 16 residues. Looked up from germline, CDR1 is SNHLY and CDR2 is FYNNEI. The CDR3 loop is CASSEATANVNSPLHF. Written as DNA, the CDR3 is TGTGCCAGCAGTGAAGCCACAGCTAACGTTAATTCACCCCTCCACTTT. Variable domain in full (rest from reference TRBV2 and TRBJ1-6): EPEVTQTPSHQVTQMGQEVILRCVPISNHLYFYWYRQILGQKVEFLVSFYNNEISEKSEIFDDQFSVERPDGSNFTLKIRSTKLEDSAMYFCASSEATANVNSPLHFGNGTRLTVT.

This rearrangement joins TRBV27 to TRBJ1-3; D is possibly TRBD1 (6 bases). V dropped 4 bases and J dropped 4 bases, with 8 bases sitting between them. Per the germline V gene, CDR1 is MNHEY and CDR2 is SMNVEV (reference sequence). This CDR3 is 13 amino acids long. In DNA, the CDR3 is TGTGCCAGCAGTTCCCAGGGGGGAAACACCATATATTTT. This translates into CASSSQGGNTIYF.

V usage is TRBV15 and J usage is TRBJ1-1; D is ambiguous. Germline CDR1 is LNHNV and CDR2 is YYDKDF (reference sequence). CDR3 length: 14 amino acids. Trimming removed 2 bases from V and 2 bases from J, with 9 bases in between. Here the CDR3 DNA reads TGTGCCACCAGCAGACGGACGAGTAACACTGAAGCTTTCTTT. It translates to CATSRRTSNTEAFF.

This chain links TRBV6-5 with TRBJ2-2; TRBD1 might be the D (5 bases). V was pared by 5 bases and J by 6 bases, with 7 bases between. CDR3 length: 12 amino acids. CDR1 is MNHEY and CDR2 is SVGAGI in the germline V gene. CDR3 residues: CASSLGAGELFF. The CDR3 DNA follows: TGTGCCAGCAGTCTAGGGGCCGGGGAGCTGTTTTTT.

V usage is TRBV6-1 and J usage is TRBJ1-4; D not resolved. V dropped 5 bases and J dropped 4 bases, with 8 bases sitting between them. Germline lookup yields CDR1 MNHNS and CDR2 SASEGT. This CDR3 has 13 residues. The CDR3 region has the DNA TGTGCCAGCAGTAACACCTTTAATGAAAAACTGTTTTTT. This sequence encodes CASSNTFNEKLFF.

V usage is TRBV2 and J usage is TRBJ1-6; 7 bases map to TRBD1. Germline lookup yields CDR1 SNHLY and CDR2 FYNNEI. Trimming took 3 bases from V and 7 from J; bases not matched to a gene: 6. The CDR3 covers 15 residues. CDR3 in DNA: TGTGCCAGCAGTGAGGTCGGGACAGAGAATTCACCCCTCCACTTT. Protein: CASSEVGTENSPLHF.

The chain links TRBV11-2 to TRBJ1-3, with D perhaps TRBD1 (5 bases). The CDR3 contains 16 residues. Trimming shortened V by 5 bases and J by 7 bases, and 21 bases separated the two germline ends. Germline assignment: CDR1 SGHAT and CDR2 FQNNGV. CDR3: CASSLSLGAGRNTIYF. DNA for the CDR3: TGTGCCAGCAGCCTTTCGTTAGGGGCAGGGAGGAACACCATATATTTT.

This clone was observed a few times. The CDR3 DNA reads as TGTGCCAGCAGTTACGAAATGGGTCCCTATAATTCACCCCTCCACTTT. Its protein product is CASSYEMGPYNSPLHF. J is TRBJ1-6 and V is TRBV6-5, with D unresolved. Germline V gives CDR1 MNHEY, CDR2 SVGAGI. Deletions cut 2 bases from V and 2 bases from J, with 10 bases between. The CDR3 has 16 residues.

The rearrangement links TRBV23-1 to TRBJ1-2, with no clear D. TRBV23-1 is placed among ORFs of uncertain function. The V end was cut by 1 base, the J end by 7 bases, with 7 bases between. The CDR3 extends over 12 amino acids. In DNA form, the CDR3 reads TGCGCCAGCAGTCAATACGAGGGTGGCTACACCTTC. The encoded protein is CASSQYEGGYTF.

The rearrangement uses TRBV6-5 and TRBJ1-6; D might be TRBD1 (5 bases). The CDR3 length is 15 residues. CDR1 and CDR2 from the germline V gene are MNHEY and SVGAGI. V shed 2 bases and J shed 7 bases, with 12 bases lying between them. The CDR3 nucleotides are TGTGCCAGCAGTTACGACCCAGGGAAGAATTCACCCCTCCACTTT. Protein sequence: CASSYDPGKNSPLHF.

V gene TRBV2 combines with J gene TRBJ2-2; 8 nucleotides line up with TRBD2. With 4 bases clipped from V and 8 bases from J, the junction kept 12 bases outside the gene matches. This CDR3 contains 16 residues. Germline V gene sequence: CDR1 SNHLY, CDR2 FYNNEI. CDR3 DNA: TGTGCCAGCAGTGCCCCCGGGGGGGCCTTAGTAGGGGAGCTGTTTTTT. Translating gives CASSAPGGALVGELFF.

This chain links TRBV2 with TRBJ2-5; D could derive from TRBD1 or TRBD2 (6 bases each). CDR3 size: 14 residues. The V and J ends lost 8 bases and 5 bases respectively, with 18 bases between them. Germline CDR1 reads SNHLY; CDR2 reads FYNNEI. DNA for the CDR3: TGTGCCAGCTCCCGGGGGCGGGCCCAGGAGACCCAGTACTTC. Its protein product is CASSRGRAQETQYF.

The rearrangement links TRBV6-1 to TRBJ1-1; tentative D call: TRBD1 (5 bases). The V gene lost 8 bases and the J gene lost 0 bases, with 13 bases spanning the gap. Looked up from germline, CDR1 is MNHNS and CDR2 is SASEGT. This CDR3 spans 14 amino acids. For the CDR3, the DNA is TGTGCCAGCGGACCGGGACCGATGAACACTGAAGCTTTCTTT. As protein: CASGPGPMNTEAFF.

The genes are TRBV9 and TRBJ1-2, with 7 bases that match TRBD1. CDR1 SGDLS and CDR2 YYNGEE come from the germline V gene. This CDR3 contains 16 residues. The V gene end was trimmed by 3 bases and the J gene end by 7 bases; junction bases not matched to a gene: 15. CDR3 in amino acids: CASSAPVFQGGLGYTF. The CDR3 DNA follows: TGTGCCAGCAGCGCGCCAGTATTCCAGGGGGGGCTTGGCTACACCTTC.

The chain combines TRBV7-2 with TRBJ1-1; D is possibly TRBD1 (6 bases). V was shortened by 5 bases and J by 12 bases, with 16 bases between the two germline ends. Germline CDR1 is SGHTA and CDR2 is FQGNSA. The CDR3 loop spans 12 amino acids. This CDR3 reads CASSETGISSFF. CDR3 DNA: TGTGCCAGCAGCGAAACAGGGATCAGTTCTTTCTTT.